This TCR beta chain was captured in a study of response to subunit inactivated influenza vaccine. This clonotype came up many times. The CDR3 has 13 residues. Trimming took 7 bases from V and 4 from J; bases not matched to a gene: 7. The germline CDR1 and CDR2 sequences are SQVTM and ANQGSEA. Via MiXCR, TCRdb re-called the RT-PCR reads, giving one row per CDR3 protein. The repertoire includes hundreds of thousands of distinct CDR3 sequences, around 14% of them detected once, and around 10% sits in the top ten. The material was PBMCs from blood, obtained 11 to 12 days after vaccination. V usage is TRBV29-1 and J usage is TRBJ1-1, with 9 bases that match TRBD1. This TCR derives from a man in his forties or fifties who received an inactivated influenza vaccine. The CDR3 region is CSAGTGWGTEAFF. The DNA for the CDR3 is TGCAGCGCCGGGACAGGGTGGGGCACTGAAGCTTTCTTT.